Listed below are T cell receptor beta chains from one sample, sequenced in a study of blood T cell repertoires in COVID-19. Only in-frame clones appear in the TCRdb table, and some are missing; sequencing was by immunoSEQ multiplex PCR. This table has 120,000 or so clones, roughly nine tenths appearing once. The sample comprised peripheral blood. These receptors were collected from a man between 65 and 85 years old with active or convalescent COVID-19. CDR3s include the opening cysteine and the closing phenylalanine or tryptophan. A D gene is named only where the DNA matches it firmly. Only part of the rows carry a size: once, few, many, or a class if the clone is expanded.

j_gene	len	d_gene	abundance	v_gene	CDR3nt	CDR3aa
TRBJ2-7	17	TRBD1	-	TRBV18	TGTGCCAGCTCATCCTTCCGACAAGGGACAGGGGGAGACGAGCAGTACTTC	CASSSFRQGTGGDEQYF
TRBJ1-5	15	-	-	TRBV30	TGTGCCTGGAGTGTAAAGTCGGGGGAACGACAGCCCCAGCATTTT	CAWSVKSGERQPQHF
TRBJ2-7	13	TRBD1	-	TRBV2	TGTGCCAGCAGTCGGGACAGGGAATGGGAGCAGTACTTC	CASSRDREWEQYF
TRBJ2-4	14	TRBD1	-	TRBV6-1	TGTGCCAGCAGGAAACAGGGGGTGGAAAACATTCAGTACTTC	CASRKQGVENIQYF
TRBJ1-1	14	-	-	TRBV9	TGTGCCAGCAGCCCCCGAGCAGGGTCCACTGAAGCTTTCTTT	CASSPRAGSTEAFF
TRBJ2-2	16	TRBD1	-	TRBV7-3	TGTGCCAGCAGCACCACAGGGGGCCCTAACACCGGGGAGCTGTTTTTT	CASSTTGGPNTGELFF
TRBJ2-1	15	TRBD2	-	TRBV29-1	TGCAGCGTTGAAGATCCAGCGGGACTTTACAATGAGCAGTTCTTC	CSVEDPAGLYNEQFF
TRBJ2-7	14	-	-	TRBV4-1	TGCGCCAGCAGCCAAGTAGTTAGCGACTACGAGCAGTACTTC	CASSQVVSDYEQYF
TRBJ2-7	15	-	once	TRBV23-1	TGCGCCAGCAGTCAATTGGGGCAGGCAATATACGAGCAGTACTTC	CASSQLGQAIYEQYF
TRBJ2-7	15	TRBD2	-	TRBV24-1	TGTGCCACCAGTGACGTGACTAGCGGGAAATACGAGCAGTACTTC	CATSDVTSGKYEQYF
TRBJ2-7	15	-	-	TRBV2	TGTGCCAGCAGTGAAGAGCCAGGGGAGATCTACGAGCAGTACTTC	CASSEEPGEIYEQYF
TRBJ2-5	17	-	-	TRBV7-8	TGTGCCAGCAGCTTAGTACCGGTTGGCGGGCTGGACGAGACCCAGTACTTC	CASSLVPVGGLDETQYF
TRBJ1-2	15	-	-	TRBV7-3	TGTGCCAGCAGCTCCGCCGGGGGGCTGGTCTATGGCTACACCTTC	CASSSAGGLVYGYTF
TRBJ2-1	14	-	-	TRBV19	TGTGCCAGTAGTGTTATCGTTAGCTGGAATGAGCAGTTCTTC	CASSVIVSWNEQFF
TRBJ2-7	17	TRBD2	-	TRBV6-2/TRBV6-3	TGTGCCAGCAGTCCCTTTCCGGGACTAGCGGGGTCCTACGAGCAGTACTTC	CASSPFPGLAGSYEQYF
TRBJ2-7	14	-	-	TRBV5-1	TGCGCCAGCAGCTTGTCCAAGAGCGCCTACGAGCAGTACTTC	CASSLSKSAYEQYF
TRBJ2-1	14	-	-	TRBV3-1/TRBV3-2	TGTGCCAGCAGCCAGCATGGGGCATACAATGAGCAGTTCTTC	CASSQHGAYNEQFF
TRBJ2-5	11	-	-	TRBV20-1	TGCAGTGGACGGAGCCAAGAGACCCAGTACTTC	CSGRSQETQYF
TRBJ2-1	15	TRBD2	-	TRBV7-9	TGTGCCAGCAGCTTAGCAGAGACTAGCTTCGATGAGCAGTTCTTC	CASSLAETSFDEQFF
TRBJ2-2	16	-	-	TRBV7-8	TGTGCCAGCAGCTCGCCCCGGGACATAAACACCGGGGAGCTGTTTTTT	CASSSPRDINTGELFF
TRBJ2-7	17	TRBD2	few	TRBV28	TGTGCCAGCAGTTATGCAAGGCGGGAGGGCGGGGGCTACGAGCAGTACTTC	CASSYARREGGGYEQYF
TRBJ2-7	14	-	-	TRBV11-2	TGTGCCAGCAGCTTAGACAACTTGGGCCCCGAGCAGTACTTC	CASSLDNLGPEQYF
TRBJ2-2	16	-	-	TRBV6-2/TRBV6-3	TGTGCCAGCAGTCAAGACAGGCGACTCGCGCCCGGGGAGCTGTTTTTT	CASSQDRRLAPGELFF
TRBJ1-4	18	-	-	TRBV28	TGTGCCAGCAGTAAACTCCTTACCGGCAGACAGGTTAATGAAAAACTGTTTTTT	CASSKLLTGRQVNEKLFF
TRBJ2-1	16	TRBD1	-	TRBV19	TGTGCCAGTACCGGCCGGGACAGGAGTCTATACAATGAGCAGTTCTTC	CASTGRDRSLYNEQFF
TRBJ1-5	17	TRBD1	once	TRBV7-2	TGTGCCAGCAGTCCGGGGTTGGGACAGGCCCGAAATCAGCCCCAGCATTTT	CASSPGLGQARNQPQHF
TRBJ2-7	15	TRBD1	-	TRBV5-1	TGCGCCAGCAGCTTCGCCGGGACAGTATCCTACGAGCAGTACTTC	CASSFAGTVSYEQYF
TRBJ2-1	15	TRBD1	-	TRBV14	TGTGCCAGCAGTACAGGGACAGCCGCCTACAATGAGCAGTTCTTC	CASSTGTAAYNEQFF
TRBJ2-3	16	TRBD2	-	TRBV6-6	TGTGCCAGCAGATTATTAGCGGGAGGAACTTTCGATACGCAGTATTTT	CASRLLAGGTFDTQYF
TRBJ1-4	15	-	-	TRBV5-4	TGTGCCAGCAGCGAACAGGGTCCACCTAATGAAAAACTGTTTTTT	CASSEQGPPNEKLFF
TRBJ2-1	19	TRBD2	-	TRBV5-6	TGTGCCAGCAGCCGGGGACTAGCGGGCCCAAGTAGCTCCTACAATGAGCAGTTCTTC	CASSRGLAGPSSSYNEQFF
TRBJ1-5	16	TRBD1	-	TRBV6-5	TGTGCCAGCAGTTACTCCGGGACAGATCTTTATCAGCCCCAGCATTTT	CASSYSGTDLYQPQHF
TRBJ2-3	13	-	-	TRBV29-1	TGCAGCGTTGCGAGCGGTAGTATTGATACGCAGTATTTT	CSVASGSIDTQYF
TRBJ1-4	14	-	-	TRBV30	TGTGCCTGGAGAAGCTCGCCAACTAATGAAAAACTGTTTTTT	CAWRSSPTNEKLFF
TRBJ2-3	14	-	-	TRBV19	TGTGCCAGTAGAGGGAGCGGTAGCACAGATACGCAGTATTTT	CASRGSGSTDTQYF
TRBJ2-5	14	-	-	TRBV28	TGTGCCAGCAGTTGGGGGGGGACAAAAGAGACCCAGTACTTC	CASSWGGTKETQYF
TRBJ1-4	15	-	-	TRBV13	TGTGCCAGCAGCACCCGGAGGGGTTTTAATGAAAAACTGTTTTTT	CASSTRRGFNEKLFF
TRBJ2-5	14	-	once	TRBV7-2	TGTGCCAGCAGCTTAGGGACAGCTCAAGAGACCCAGTACTTC	CASSLGTAQETQYF
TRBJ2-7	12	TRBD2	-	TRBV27	TGTGCCAGTGCCCCCGCGGGGGGCGAGCAGTACTTC	CASAPAGGEQYF
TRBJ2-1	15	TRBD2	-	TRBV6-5	TGTGCCAGCAGTAAACTAGCGAACTCCTACAATGAGCAGTTCTTC	CASSKLANSYNEQFF
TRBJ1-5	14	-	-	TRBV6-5	TGTGCCAGCATTCAGGAGGGGTCCTGGCAGCCCCAGCATTTT	CASIQEGSWQPQHF
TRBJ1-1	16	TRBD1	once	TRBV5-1	TGCGCCAGCAGCTTGGACCCGACAGGGGTGAACACTGAAGCTTTCTTT	CASSLDPTGVNTEAFF
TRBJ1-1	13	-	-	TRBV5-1	TGCGCCAGCAGCTTCCAAGGTGACAGCAAAGCTTTCTTT	CASSFQGDSKAFF
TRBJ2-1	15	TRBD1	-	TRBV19	TGTGCCAGTATGGAGTTTGGGACAGGGGGCAATGAGCAGTTCTTC	CASMEFGTGGNEQFF
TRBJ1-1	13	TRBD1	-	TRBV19	TGTGCCAGTAGTATTGAACAGGGGAGGAAAGCTTTCTTT	CASSIEQGRKAFF
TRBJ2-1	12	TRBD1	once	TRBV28	TGTGCCAGCAGCCCCAGGGACAGAGAGCAGTTCTTC	CASSPRDREQFF
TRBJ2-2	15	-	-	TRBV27	TGTGCCAGCAGAGGCGGGACTGAGGACACCGGGGAGCTGTTTTTT	CASRGGTEDTGELFF
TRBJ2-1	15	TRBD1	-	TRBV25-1	TGTGCCAGCAGGCGATACGGACGGGGACAGGATGAGCAGTTCTTC	CASRRYGRGQDEQFF
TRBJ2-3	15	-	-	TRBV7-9	TGTGCCAGCAGCATAGGGACACCCAGCACAGATACGCAGTATTTT	CASSIGTPSTDTQYF
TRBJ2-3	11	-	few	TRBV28	TGTGCCAGCATAGAGTGGGATACGCAGTATTTT	CASIEWDTQYF
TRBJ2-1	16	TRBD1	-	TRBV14	TGTGCCAGCAGCCAAGTGGCAGGGGGCACCTACAATGAGCAGTTCTTC	CASSQVAGGTYNEQFF
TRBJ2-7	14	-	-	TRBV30	TGTGCCTGGAGCTCCGCGGGGACAGCCTACGAGCAGTACTTC	CAWSSAGTAYEQYF
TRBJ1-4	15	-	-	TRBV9	TGTGCCAGCAGCGGGCGGACAGTGAGGAATGAAAAACTGTTTTTT	CASSGRTVRNEKLFF
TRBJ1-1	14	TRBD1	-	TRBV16	TGTGCCAGCAGCCACACAGGGGGTCTGACTGAAGCTTTCTTT	CASSHTGGLTEAFF
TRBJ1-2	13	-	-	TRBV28	TGTGCCAGCAGTTTAGTTCGGAGGTCTGGCTACACCTTC	CASSLVRRSGYTF
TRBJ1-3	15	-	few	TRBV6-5	TGTGCCAGCAGGGACCCAGGGATTCCTGGAAACACCATATATTTT	CASRDPGIPGNTIYF
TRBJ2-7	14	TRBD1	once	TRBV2	TGTGCCAGCTGTCCGGGACAGGGCTCCTACGAGCAGTACTTC	CASCPGQGSYEQYF
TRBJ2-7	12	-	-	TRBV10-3	TGTGCCAGCACTGACAGGAATGGTGAGCAGTACTTC	CASTDRNGEQYF